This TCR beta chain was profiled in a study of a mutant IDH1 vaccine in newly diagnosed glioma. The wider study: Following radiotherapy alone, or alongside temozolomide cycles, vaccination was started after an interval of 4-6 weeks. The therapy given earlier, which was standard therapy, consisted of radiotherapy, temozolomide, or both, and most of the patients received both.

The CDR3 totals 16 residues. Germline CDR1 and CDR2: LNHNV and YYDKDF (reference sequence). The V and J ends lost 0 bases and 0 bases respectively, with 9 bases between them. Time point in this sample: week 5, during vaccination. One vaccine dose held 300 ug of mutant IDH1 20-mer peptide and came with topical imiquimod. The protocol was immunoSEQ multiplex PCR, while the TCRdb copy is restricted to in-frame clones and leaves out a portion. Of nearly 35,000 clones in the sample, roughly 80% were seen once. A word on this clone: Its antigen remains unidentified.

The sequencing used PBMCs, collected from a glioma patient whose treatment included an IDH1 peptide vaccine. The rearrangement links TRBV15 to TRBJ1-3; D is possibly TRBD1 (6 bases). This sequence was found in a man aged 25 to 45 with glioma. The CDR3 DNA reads TGTGCCACCAGCAGAGAAGGGACACCCTCTGGAAACACCATATATTTT. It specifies CATSREGTPSGNTIYF.